Given below is one T cell receptor beta chain in context. The germline gene is not matched at one end of the junction; a read error may be the cause. This specimen comes from a study of CD4 and CD8 cells across lung adenocarcinoma regions. TCRdb re-called the PCR reads with MiXCR, one entry per CDR3 protein. The table shows over 1,500 distinct CDR3 sequences, with 46% occurring only once. Samples came from patients with localized non-small cell lung adenocarcinoma. Germline V gene sequence: CDR1 WSHSY, CDR2 SAAADI. This CDR3 is built from 13 residues. J is TRBJ2-3 and V is TRBV10-2; TRBD2 is a possible D gene (6 bases). Source material: CD4+ T cells from the center of a lung tumor. This receptor was obtained from a female donor with lung adenocarcinoma. The CD4 and CD8 labels of this study may be unreliable. In DNA form, the CDR3 reads TGCGCCACACTAGTGGGAGGCAAAGATATGCAGTATTTT. Its translation: CATLVGGKDMQYF.